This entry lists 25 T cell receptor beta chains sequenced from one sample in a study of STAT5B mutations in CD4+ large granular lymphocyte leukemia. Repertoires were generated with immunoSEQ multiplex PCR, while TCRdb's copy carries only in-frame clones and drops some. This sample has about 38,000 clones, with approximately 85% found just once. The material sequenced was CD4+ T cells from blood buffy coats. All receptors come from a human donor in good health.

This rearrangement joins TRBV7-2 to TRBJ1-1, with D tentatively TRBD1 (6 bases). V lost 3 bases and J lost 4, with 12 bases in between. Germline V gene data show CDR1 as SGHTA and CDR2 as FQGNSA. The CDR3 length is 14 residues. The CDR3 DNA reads TGTGCCAGCAGCTTCACCCAACAGGGCACTGAAGCTTTCTTT. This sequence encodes CASSFTQQGTEAFF. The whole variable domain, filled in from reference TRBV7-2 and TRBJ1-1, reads GAGVSQSPSNKVTEKGKDVELRCDPISGHTALYWYRQSLGQGLEFLIYFQGNSAPDKSGLPSDRFSAERTGGSVSTLTIQRTQQEDSAVYLCASSFTQQGTEAFFGQGTRLTVV.

The CDR3 DNA reads as TGTGCCAGTAGTCTCATGGACACTCTAAACACTGAAGCTTTCTTT. Translation gives CASSLMDTLNTEAFF. The chain uses TRBV19 and TRBJ1-1; weak D call: TRBD1 (5 bases). The V gene's germline CDR1 is LNHDA and CDR2 SQIVND (reference sequence). V was trimmed by 5 bases and J by 2 bases, leaving 15 bases between them. This CDR3 contains 15 residues.

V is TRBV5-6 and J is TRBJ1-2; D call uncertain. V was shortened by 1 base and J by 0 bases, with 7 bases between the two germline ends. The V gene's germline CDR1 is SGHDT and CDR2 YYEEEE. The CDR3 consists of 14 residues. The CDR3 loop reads CASSLPSTNYGYTF. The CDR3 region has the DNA TGTGCCAGCAGCTTGCCCTCCACTAACTATGGCTACACCTTC. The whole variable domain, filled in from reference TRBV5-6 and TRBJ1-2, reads DAGVTQSPTHLIKTRGQQVTLRCSPKSGHDTVSWYQQALGQGPQFIFQYYEEEERQRGNFPDRFSGHQFPNYSSELNVNALLLGDSALYLCASSLPSTNYGYTFGSGTRLTVV.

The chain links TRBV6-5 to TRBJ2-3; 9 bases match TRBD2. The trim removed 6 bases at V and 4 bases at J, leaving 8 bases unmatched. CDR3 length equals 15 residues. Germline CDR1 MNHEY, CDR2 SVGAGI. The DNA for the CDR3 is TGTGCCAGCAGCCGAGGGACTAGCCCGTCAGATACGCAGTATTTT. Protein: CASSRGTSPSDTQYF.

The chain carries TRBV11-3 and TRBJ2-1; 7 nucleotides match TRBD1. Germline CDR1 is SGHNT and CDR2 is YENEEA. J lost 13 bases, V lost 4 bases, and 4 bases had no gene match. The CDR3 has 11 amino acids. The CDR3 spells CASSSGQIQFF. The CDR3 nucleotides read TGTGCCAGCAGCTCGGGACAGATTCAGTTCTTC.

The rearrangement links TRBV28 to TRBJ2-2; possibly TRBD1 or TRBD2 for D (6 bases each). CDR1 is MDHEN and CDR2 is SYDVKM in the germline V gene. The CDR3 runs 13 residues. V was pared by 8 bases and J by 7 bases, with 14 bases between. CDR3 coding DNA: TGTGCCAGCGCCCTGGGGGGCGGCGGGGAGCTGTTTTTT. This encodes CASALGGGGELFF.

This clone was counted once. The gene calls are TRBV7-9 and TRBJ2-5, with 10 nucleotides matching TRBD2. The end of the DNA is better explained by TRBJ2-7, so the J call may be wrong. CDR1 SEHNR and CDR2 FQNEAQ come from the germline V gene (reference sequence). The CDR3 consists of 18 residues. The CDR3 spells CASSLVARAGGPRNEQYF. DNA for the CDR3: TGTGCCAGCAGCTTAGTGGCGCGAGCGGGAGGGCCTCGGAACGAGCAGTACTTC.

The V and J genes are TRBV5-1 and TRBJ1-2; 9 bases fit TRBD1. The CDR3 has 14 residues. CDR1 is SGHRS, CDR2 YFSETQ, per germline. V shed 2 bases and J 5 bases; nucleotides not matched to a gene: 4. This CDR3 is CASSFAGTGYGYTF. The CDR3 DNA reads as TGCGCCAGCAGCTTTGCCGGGACAGGGTATGGCTACACCTTC. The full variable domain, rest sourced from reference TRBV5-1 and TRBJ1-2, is KAGVTQTPRYLIKTRGQQVTLSCSPISGHRSVSWYQQTPGQGLQFLFEYFSETQRNKGNFPGRFSGRQFSNSRSEMNVSTLELGDSALYLCASSFAGTGYGYTFGSGTRLTVV.

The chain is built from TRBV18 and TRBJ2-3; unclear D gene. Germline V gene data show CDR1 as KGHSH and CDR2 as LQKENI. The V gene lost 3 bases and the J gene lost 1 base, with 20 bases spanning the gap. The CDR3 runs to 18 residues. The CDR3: CASSPEPTGSRGTDTQYF. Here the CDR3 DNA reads TGTGCCAGCTCACCTGAACCGACCGGCTCAAGAGGCACAGATACGCAGTATTTT.

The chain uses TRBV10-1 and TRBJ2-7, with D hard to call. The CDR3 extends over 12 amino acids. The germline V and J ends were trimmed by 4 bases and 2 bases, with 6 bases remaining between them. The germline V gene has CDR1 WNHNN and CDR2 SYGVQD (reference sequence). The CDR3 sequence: CASSVNTYEQYF. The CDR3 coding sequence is TGCGCCAGCAGTGTCAATACCTACGAGCAGTACTTC.

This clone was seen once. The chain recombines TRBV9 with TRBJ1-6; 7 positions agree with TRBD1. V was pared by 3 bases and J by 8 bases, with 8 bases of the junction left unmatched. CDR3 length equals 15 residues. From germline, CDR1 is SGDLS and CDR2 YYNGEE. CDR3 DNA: TGTGCCAGCAGCGAACAGGGGTTTCGGGATTCACCCCTCCACTTT. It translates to CASSEQGFRDSPLHF.

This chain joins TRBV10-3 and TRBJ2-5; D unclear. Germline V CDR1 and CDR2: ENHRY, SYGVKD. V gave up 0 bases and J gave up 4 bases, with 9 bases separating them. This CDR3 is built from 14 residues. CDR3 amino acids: CAISESLKGETQYF. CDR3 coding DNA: TGTGCCATCAGTGAGTCCCTGAAGGGAGAGACCCAGTACTTC.

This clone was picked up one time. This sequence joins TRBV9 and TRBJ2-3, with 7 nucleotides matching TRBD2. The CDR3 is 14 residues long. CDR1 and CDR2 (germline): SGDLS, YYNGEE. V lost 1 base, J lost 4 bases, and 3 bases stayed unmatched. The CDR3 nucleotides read TGTGCCAGCAGCGTAACGGGGAGGGCAGATACGCAGTATTTT. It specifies CASSVTGRADTQYF.

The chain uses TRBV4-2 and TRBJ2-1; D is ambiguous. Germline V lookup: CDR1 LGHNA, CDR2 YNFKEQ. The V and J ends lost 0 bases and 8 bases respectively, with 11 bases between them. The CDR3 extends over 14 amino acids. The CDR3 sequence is CASSQDFQADEQFF. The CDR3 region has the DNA TGTGCCAGCAGCCAAGATTTTCAGGCGGATGAGCAGTTCTTC.

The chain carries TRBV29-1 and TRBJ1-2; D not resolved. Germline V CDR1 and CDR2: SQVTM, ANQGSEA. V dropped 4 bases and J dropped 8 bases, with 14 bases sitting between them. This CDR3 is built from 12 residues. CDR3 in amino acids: CSVAISTYGYTF. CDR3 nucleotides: TGCAGCGTTGCCATTAGTACCTACGGCTACACCTTC. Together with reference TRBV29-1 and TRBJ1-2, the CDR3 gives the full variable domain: SAVISQKPSRDICQRGTSLTIQCQVDSQVTMMFWYRQQPGQSLTLIATANQGSEATYESGFVIDKFPISRPNLTFSTLTVSNMSPEDSSIYLCSVAISTYGYTFGSGTRLTVV.

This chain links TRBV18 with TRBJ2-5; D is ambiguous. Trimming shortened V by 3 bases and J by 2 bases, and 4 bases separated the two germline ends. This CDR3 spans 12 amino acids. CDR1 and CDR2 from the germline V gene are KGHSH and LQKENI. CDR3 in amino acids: CASSPGQETQYF. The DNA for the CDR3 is TGTGCCAGCTCACCGGGACAAGAGACCCAGTACTTC.

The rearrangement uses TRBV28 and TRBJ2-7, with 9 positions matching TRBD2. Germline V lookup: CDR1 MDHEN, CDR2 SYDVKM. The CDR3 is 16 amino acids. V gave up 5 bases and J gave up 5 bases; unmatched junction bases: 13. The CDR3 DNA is TGTGCCAGCAGTGCCCTTTCCGCGGGAGGGGTGGACGAGCAGTACTTC. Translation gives CASSALSAGGVDEQYF.

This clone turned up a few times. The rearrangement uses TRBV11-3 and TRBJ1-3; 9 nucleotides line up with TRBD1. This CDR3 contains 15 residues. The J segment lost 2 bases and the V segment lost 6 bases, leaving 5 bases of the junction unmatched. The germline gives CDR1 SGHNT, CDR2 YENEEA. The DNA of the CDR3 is TGTGCCAGCAGTCCGGGACAGGGTCCTGGAAACACCATATATTTT. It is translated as CASSPGQGPGNTIYF.

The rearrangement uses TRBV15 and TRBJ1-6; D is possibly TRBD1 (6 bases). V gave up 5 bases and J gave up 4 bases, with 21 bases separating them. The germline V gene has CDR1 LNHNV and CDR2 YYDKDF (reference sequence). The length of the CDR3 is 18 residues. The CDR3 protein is CATSGPRGGPPYNSPLHF. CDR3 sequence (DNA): TGTGCCACCAGCGGCCCTAGGGGGGGACCTCCTTATAATTCACCCCTCCACTTT.

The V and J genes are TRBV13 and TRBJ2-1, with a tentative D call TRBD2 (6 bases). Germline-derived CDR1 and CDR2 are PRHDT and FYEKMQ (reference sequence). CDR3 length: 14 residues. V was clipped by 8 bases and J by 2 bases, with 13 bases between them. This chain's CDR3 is CASHTSTTYNEQFF. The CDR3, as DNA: TGTGCCAGCCACACTAGCACAACCTACAATGAGCAGTTCTTC.

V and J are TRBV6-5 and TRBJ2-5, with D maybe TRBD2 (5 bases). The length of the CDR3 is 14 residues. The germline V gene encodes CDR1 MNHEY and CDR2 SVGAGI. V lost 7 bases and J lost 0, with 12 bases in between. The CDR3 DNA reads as TGTGCCAGCACCCCGGACTGGAACCAAGAGACCCAGTACTTC. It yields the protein CASTPDWNQETQYF.

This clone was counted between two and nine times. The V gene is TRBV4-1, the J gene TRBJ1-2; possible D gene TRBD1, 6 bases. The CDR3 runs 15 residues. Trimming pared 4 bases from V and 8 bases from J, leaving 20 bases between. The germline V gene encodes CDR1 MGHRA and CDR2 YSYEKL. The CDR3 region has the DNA TGCGCCAGCAGCCTCGGACAGTCAGAGTCGGGAGGCTACACCTTC. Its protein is CASSLGQSESGGYTF.

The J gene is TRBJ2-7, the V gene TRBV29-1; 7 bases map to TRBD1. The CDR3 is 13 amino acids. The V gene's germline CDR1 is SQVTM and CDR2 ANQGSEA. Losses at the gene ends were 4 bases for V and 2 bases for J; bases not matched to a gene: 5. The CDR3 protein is CSVVDRVTYEQYF. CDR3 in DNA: TGCAGCGTTGTAGACAGGGTCACCTACGAGCAGTACTTC.

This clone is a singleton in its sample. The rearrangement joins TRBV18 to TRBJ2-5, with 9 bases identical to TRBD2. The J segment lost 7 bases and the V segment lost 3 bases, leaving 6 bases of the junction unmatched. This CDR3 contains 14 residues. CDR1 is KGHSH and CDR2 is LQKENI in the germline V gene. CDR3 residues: CASSPSSGLATQYF. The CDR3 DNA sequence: TGTGCCAGCTCACCGAGTTCGGGACTAGCGACCCAGTACTTC.

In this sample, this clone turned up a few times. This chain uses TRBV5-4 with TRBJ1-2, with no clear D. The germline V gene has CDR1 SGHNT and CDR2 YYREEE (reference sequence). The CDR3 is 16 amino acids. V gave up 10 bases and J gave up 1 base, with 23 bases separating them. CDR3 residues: CAGIVAGQANNYGYTF. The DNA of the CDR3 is TGTGCCGGAATCGTGGCCGGGCAGGCGAATAACTATGGCTACACCTTC.